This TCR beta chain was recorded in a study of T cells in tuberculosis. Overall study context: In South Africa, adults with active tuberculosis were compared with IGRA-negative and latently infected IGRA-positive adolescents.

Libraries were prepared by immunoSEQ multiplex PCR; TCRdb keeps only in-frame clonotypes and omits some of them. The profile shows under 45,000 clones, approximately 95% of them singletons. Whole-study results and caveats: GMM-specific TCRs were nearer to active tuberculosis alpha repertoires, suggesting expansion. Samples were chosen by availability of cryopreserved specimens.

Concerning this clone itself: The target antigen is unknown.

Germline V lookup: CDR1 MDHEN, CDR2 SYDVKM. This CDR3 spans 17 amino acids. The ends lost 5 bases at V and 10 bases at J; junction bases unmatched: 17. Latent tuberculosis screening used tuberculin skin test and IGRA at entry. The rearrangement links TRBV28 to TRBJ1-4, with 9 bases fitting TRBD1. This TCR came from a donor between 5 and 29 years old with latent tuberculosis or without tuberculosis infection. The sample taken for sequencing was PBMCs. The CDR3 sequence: CASSPIKQGQGFGKLFF. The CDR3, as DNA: TGTGCCAGCAGTCCCATCAAACAGGGACAGGGTTTTGGAAAACTGTTTTTT.